Shown below are 14 T cell receptor beta chains from a single sample sequenced in a study of T cell changes during pregnancy in multiple sclerosis. Method: immunoSEQ multiplex PCR; TCRdb's copy keeps in-frame clones and lacks some. Of some 38,000 clones listed, roughly nine tenths were seen once; the top ten hold 0.35% to 0.55%. The input for sequencing was CD4+ T cells from peripheral blood mononuclear cells, taken in the third trimester of pregnancy. Receptor source: a female donor in good health, enrolled as a control in a pregnancy study.

The chain combines TRBV6-5 with TRBJ2-1, with D maybe TRBD1 (5 bases). Trimming stripped 7 bases from V and 0 bases from J, with 13 bases between. Looked up from germline, CDR1 is MNHEY and CDR2 is SVGAGI. The CDR3 is 15 residues long. This CDR3 reads CASTADINSYNEQFF. CDR3 bases: TGTGCCAGCACGGCGGACATTAACTCCTACAATGAGCAGTTCTTC.

The chain carries TRBV18 and TRBJ2-2; 7 nucleotides match TRBD1. Germline values: CDR1 KGHSH, CDR2 LQKENI. V shed 4 bases and J 6 bases; nucleotides not matched to a gene: 8. This CDR3 spans 15 amino acids. CDR3 sequence reads: CASSQGAFNSGELFF. The CDR3 DNA reads as TGTGCCAGCTCACAGGGGGCGTTTAATTCCGGGGAGCTGTTTTTT.

This clone was detected once. The chain combines TRBV30 with TRBJ1-2, with D maybe TRBD1 (5 bases). V gave up 4 bases and J gave up 2 bases, with 11 bases separating them. The length of the CDR3 is 13 residues. Germline V CDR1 and CDR2: GTSNPN, SVGIG (reference sequence). The chain's CDR3 is CAWTSGGNYGYTF. The CDR3 DNA is TGTGCCTGGACGAGTGGGGGGAACTATGGCTACACCTTC.

The rearrangement uses TRBV10-1 and TRBJ2-1; 8 bases match TRBD2. The germline gives CDR1 WNHNN, CDR2 SYGVQD (reference sequence). J gave up 14 bases and V 8 bases, and 8 bases lay outside the gene matches. The CDR3 has 11 residues. The CDR3 nucleotides are TGCGCCAGCGGGGGAGCGGGGGAAAAGTTCTTC. This codes for CASGGAGEKFF.

The rearrangement links TRBV5-4 to TRBJ2-1; 8 nucleotides align to TRBD2. The CDR3 sequence is 16 residues long. V lost 3 bases to trimming and J lost 8 bases; unmatched junction nucleotides: 13. Germline CDR1 and CDR2: SGHNT and YYREEE (reference sequence). CDR3 amino acids: CASSSKSGGLTDEQFF. CDR3 sequence (DNA): TGTGCCAGCAGCTCCAAAAGCGGGGGTTTGACCGATGAGCAGTTCTTC.

The rearrangement links TRBV9 to TRBJ2-2, with D hard to call. V was clipped by 0 bases and J by 5 bases, with 14 bases between them. CDR1 SGDLS and CDR2 YYNGEE come from the germline V gene. The CDR3 covers 16 residues. This CDR3 reads CASSVAQAIVTGELFF. The CDR3 DNA reads TGTGCCAGCAGCGTAGCCCAGGCCATCGTTACCGGGGAGCTGTTTTTT.

The CDR3 loop reads CASSSRLAGGGDTQYF. The CDR3, as DNA: TGTGCCAGCAGCTCACGGCTAGCGGGAGGAGGGGATACGCAGTATTTT. This chain uses TRBV5-4 with TRBJ2-3; 11 bases align to TRBD2. V shed 3 bases and J 6 bases; nucleotides not matched to a gene: 9. Per germline, CDR1 SGHNT and CDR2 YYREEE (reference sequence). This CDR3 has 16 amino acids.

The chain employs TRBV19 and TRBJ1-5, with 9 positions matching TRBD1. There are 15 residues in the CDR3. V lost 7 bases and J lost 5; bases outside the gene matches: 9. From germline, CDR1 is LNHDA and CDR2 SQIVND (reference sequence). This CDR3 reads CASKSLQGAYQPQHF. In DNA form, the CDR3 reads TGTGCCAGTAAGAGTCTACAGGGGGCCTATCAGCCCCAGCATTTT.

V gene TRBV30 combines with J gene TRBJ2-7, with D possibly being TRBD2 (5 bases). This CDR3 comprises 13 residues. Looked up from germline, CDR1 is GTSNPN and CDR2 is SVGIG (reference sequence). V lost 2 bases and J lost 1, with 9 bases in between. The CDR3 nucleotides read TGTGCCTGGAGTAGGTGGGAGTCCTACGAGCAGTACTTC. It encodes CAWSRWESYEQYF.

The chain carries TRBV7-2 and TRBJ1-1, with 7 positions matching TRBD1. The CDR3 is 13 amino acids. Trimming cost V 4 bases and J 4 bases; bases outside gene matches: 3. Germline CDR1 is SGHTA and CDR2 is FQGNSA. CDR3 sequence: CASSSGGSTEAFF. The CDR3 DNA reads TGTGCCAGCAGCTCAGGGGGAAGCACTGAAGCTTTCTTT. Together with reference TRBV7-2 and TRBJ1-1, the CDR3 gives the full variable domain: GAGVSQSPSNKVTEKGKDVELRCDPISGHTALYWYRQSLGQGLEFLIYFQGNSAPDKSGLPSDRFSAERTGGSVSTLTIQRTQQEDSAVYLCASSSGGSTEAFFGQGTRLTVV.

The rearrangement uses TRBV28 and TRBJ2-3; 12 nucleotides match TRBD2. V gave up 7 bases and J gave up 7 bases; unmatched junction bases: 9. Germline values: CDR1 MDHEN, CDR2 SYDVKM. This CDR3 has 15 amino acids. DNA of the CDR3: TGTGCCAGCACCGAGACTAGCGGGAGTGGTAATACGCAGTATTTT. It is translated as CASTETSGSGNTQYF.

The V call is TRBV5-1, the J call TRBJ2-5, with TRBD1 identical over 7 bases. The CDR3 spans 15 residues. Germline V CDR1 and CDR2: SGHRS, YFSETQ. V was pared by 0 bases and J by 0 bases, with 2 bases of the junction left unmatched. For the CDR3, the DNA is TGCGCCAGCAGCTTGGGGGGGACAGACCAAGAGACCCAGTACTTC. Protein: CASSLGGTDQETQYF.

This chain links TRBV28 with TRBJ1-5; D is ambiguous. Germline V gives CDR1 MDHEN, CDR2 SYDVKM. The CDR3 contains 15 residues. V lost 5 bases, J lost 9 bases, and 20 bases lay in between. In nucleotides, the CDR3 is TGTGCCAGCAGTCCAACCGGGGATAATCAGTGGCCCCAGCATTTT. Encoded protein: CASSPTGDNQWPQHF. Based on the CDR3 plus reference TRBV28 and TRBJ1-5, the full variable domain is DVKVTQSSRYLVKRTGEKVFLECVQDMDHENMFWYRQDPGLGLRLIYFSYDVKMKEKGDIPEGYSVSREKKERFSLILESASTNQTSMYLCASSPTGDNQWPQHFGDGTRLSIL.

The chain recombines TRBV29-1 with TRBJ2-3; 7 nucleotides line up with TRBD1. Trimming removed 6 bases from V and 0 bases from J; junction bases left unmatched: 6. CDR1 is SQVTM, CDR2 ANQGSEA, per germline. The CDR3 has 14 amino acids. The CDR3 DNA reads TGCAGCGTCCACAGGGGCGGTAGCACAGATACGCAGTATTTT. This gives the protein CSVHRGGSTDTQYF.